The 7 T cell receptor beta chains listed next were all sequenced from one sample in a study of T cell responses to AZD1222 COVID-19 vaccine. This table comes from immunoSEQ multiplex PCR, and its TCRdb copy is limited to in-frame clones, with some not included. Seen here are tens of thousands of clones, 88% observed once, and the top ten hold about 9%. The input for sequencing was peripheral blood, taken 28 days after the second dose of the MenACWY control vaccine. The source is an adult who received the MenACWY meningococcal vaccine as a control.

The chain joins TRBV19 to TRBJ1-2; 11 bases match TRBD1. Germline CDR1 and CDR2: LNHDA and SQIVND (reference sequence). Trimming took 6 bases from V and 8 from J; bases not matched to a gene: 8. The length of the CDR3 is 14 residues. Here the CDR3 DNA reads TGTGCCAGTAGCCACGGGACAGGGGGGAACGGCTACACCTTC. It specifies CASSHGTGGNGYTF.

The chain couples TRBV7-9 to TRBJ1-2; TRBD1 might be the D (6 bases). The germline V and J ends were trimmed by 3 bases and 7 bases, with 21 bases remaining between them. Germline CDR1 is SEHNR and CDR2 is FQNEAQ (reference sequence). The CDR3 has 16 residues. The CDR3 DNA is TGTGCCAGCAGCTTCGCCCTCCCCCCAGGGGAGGGTGGCTACACCTTC. Translating it yields CASSFALPPGEGGYTF.

This clone showed up just once. The chain is built from TRBV28 and TRBJ1-2; the match to TRBD1 covers 8 bases. V lost 5 bases and J lost 3; bases outside the gene matches: 5. The CDR3 spans 14 residues. CDR1 is MDHEN and CDR2 is SYDVKM in the germline V gene. This CDR3 reads CASSGQGRHYGYTF. CDR3 in DNA: TGTGCCAGCAGTGGACAGGGCAGGCACTATGGCTACACCTTC.

The chain has TRBV12-3 or TRBV12-4 and TRBJ1-1; D gene unclear. V was clipped by 6 bases and J by 1 base, with 6 bases between them. The CDR3 is made up of 12 amino acids. The CDR3: CASRPENTEAFF. DNA of the CDR3: TGTGCCAGCAGGCCAGAGAACACTGAAGCTTTCTTT.

The chain is built from TRBV2 and TRBJ1-5; D gene uncertain. Germline V gene lookup returns CDR1 SNHLY and CDR2 FYNNEI. The CDR3 has 14 residues. V was pared by 8 bases and J by 4 bases, with 15 bases between. The CDR3 sequence: CASENGGPNQPQHF. The CDR3, as DNA: TGTGCCAGCGAGAATGGCGGTCCGAATCAGCCCCAGCATTTT.

The V call is TRBV6-5, the J call TRBJ1-2; the match to TRBD1 covers 7 bases. The germline V gene encodes CDR1 MNHEY and CDR2 SVGAGI. Trimming took 7 bases from V and 4 from J; bases not matched to a gene: 6. The CDR3 contains 13 residues. CDR3: CASTRGQPYGYTF. CDR3 sequence (DNA): TGTGCCAGCACCAGGGGACAGCCCTATGGCTACACCTTC.

This chain links TRBV9 with TRBJ2-1; TRBD2 matches at 9 bases. The trim removed 3 bases at V and 6 bases at J, leaving 10 bases unmatched. CDR1 is SGDLS and CDR2 is YYNGEE in the germline V gene. The CDR3 runs to 16 residues. CDR3 DNA sequence: TGTGCCAGCAGCGAGACCCGCGGACTAGCGACCAATGAGCAGTTCTTC. Protein: CASSETRGLATNEQFF.